Listed below are T cell receptor beta chains from one sample, sequenced in a study of shared clonotypes between healthy human individuals. Clones were sequenced by immunoSEQ multiplex PCR, and TCRdb holds only the in-frame ones, with some missing. The table shows 2 million to 2.5 million clones, with around 92% occurring only once. Material: naive CD4+ T cells from PBMCs. These receptors were collected from a man younger than 35 in good health. Some clones in this sample may be carry-over from other donors' samples. Each CDR3 is given with its conserved first and last residue. A D gene is named only where the DNA matches it firmly. A row's size may be missing; if present it is once, few, many or a size class.

TRBV29-1	TRBD1	TRBJ2-2	-	TGCAGCGCGGGACAGGGGCCAATCCGGGAGCTGTTTTTT	CSAGQGPIRELFF
TRBV10-3	TRBD2	TRBJ2-1	-	TGTGCCATCAGTGAACGGGAGGTGTATGAGCAGTTCTTC	CAISEREVYEQFF
TRBV9	TRBD1	TRBJ2-2	-	TGTGCCAGCCGACAGGGTAGGAACACCGGGGAGCTGTTTTTT	CASRQGRNTGELFF
TRBV9	-	TRBJ2-3	-	TGTGCCAGCAGCGGAGGATCCAACACAGATACGCAGTATTTT	CASSGGSNTDTQYF
TRBV27	TRBD1	TRBJ1-1	once	TGTGCCAGCACCGACCTCGCCGGGACAGGGCCTCCCGAAGCTTTCTTT	CASTDLAGTGPPEAFF
TRBV30	TRBD1	TRBJ1-3	-	TGTGCCTGGACGGGACAGCCCTGGACCTCTGGAAACACCATATATTTT	CAWTGQPWTSGNTIYF
TRBV7-3	-	TRBJ2-1	-	TGTGCCAGCAGCAAGACAGCGGGTGAGCAGTTCTTC	CASSKTAGEQFF
TRBV15	-	TRBJ2-7	-	TGTGCCACCAGCAGAGATCAGGGTGTATGGTACGAGCAGTACTTC	CATSRDQGVWYEQYF
TRBV7-9	-	TRBJ1-4	once	TGTGCCAGCACTTTGGCCCTTACAACTAATGAAAAACTGTTTTTT	CASTLALTTNEKLFF
TRBV18	TRBD1	TRBJ2-5	-	TGTGCCAGCTCACCAGCTGGGGGACAGGACCCGGGAGAGACCCAGTACTTC	CASSPAGGQDPGETQYF
TRBV9	-	TRBJ1-4	-	TGTGCCAGCAATCCTTCGGGGACGGGGAGTGAAAAACTGTTTTTT	CASNPSGTGSEKLFF
TRBV5-1	TRBD1	TRBJ1-3	-	TGCGCCAGCAGTCGAGGGGGCAAGGACACCATATATTTT	CASSRGGKDTIYF
TRBV27	TRBD2	TRBJ2-1	-	TGTGCCAGCAGTTTATTAGCGGGAGGTGGTAAGCAGTTCTTC	CASSLLAGGGKQFF
TRBV5-1	-	TRBJ2-7	-	TGCGCCAGCAGCTTGGTGGAAAGTCAAAGCCACGAGCAGTACTTC	CASSLVESQSHEQYF
TRBV18	-	TRBJ1-2	-	TGTGCCAGCTCGCGGGCAGAGCAGACTGGCTACACCTTC	CASSRAEQTGYTF
TRBV2	TRBD2	TRBJ2-2	few	TGTGCCAGCAGTTCCGGGACTAGCACCGGGGAGCTGTTTTTT	CASSSGTSTGELFF
TRBV5-4	-	TRBJ2-2	-	TGTGCCAGCAGCCAAGGGGGGCGGGAGTCCGTGGGGGAGCTGTTTTTT	CASSQGGRESVGELFF
TRBV28	-	TRBJ1-2	-	TGTGCCAGCAGTCCGGATCCTGGCTACGTTTTAGGCTACACCTTC	CASSPDPGYVLGYTF
TRBV11-3	-	TRBJ2-7	-	TGTGCCAGCAGCTTAGTTATCGCAGGAACCGCCTACGAGCAGTACTTC	CASSLVIAGTAYEQYF
TRBV29-1	-	TRBJ2-7	-	TGCAGCGTTGCCGGCAGGGGAGGGGGGCAGTACTTC	CSVAGRGGGQYF
TRBV10-3	-	TRBJ2-7	-	TGTGCCAGCAGTGTCTCCTACGAGCAGTACTTC	CASSVSYEQYF
TRBV7-2	-	TRBJ2-5	-	TGTGCCAGCAGCTACCGACTAGGTCAACAAGAGACCCAGTACTTC	CASSYRLGQQETQYF
TRBV5-4	-	TRBJ2-4	-	TGTGCCAGCAGCCCCCCGGGACGAGACAACATTCAGTACTTC	CASSPPGRDNIQYF
TRBV30	-	TRBJ2-5	-	TGTGCCTGGAGTCTCGGGATGAGGGGAGAGACCCAGTACTTC	CAWSLGMRGETQYF
TRBV18	-	TRBJ2-1	-	TGTGCCAGCTCACCCCATCCAATCAATGAGCAGTTCTTC	CASSPHPINEQFF
TRBV10-1	TRBD2	TRBJ2-2	-	TGCGCCAGCAGTCCTCTCAAATCGGGGGGGAATGACGGGGAGCTGTTTTTT	CASSPLKSGGNDGELFF
TRBV5-5	-	TRBJ2-7	-	TGTGCCAGCAGCGTAGGTGGAGGAGTCTACGAGCAGTACTTC	CASSVGGGVYEQYF
TRBV4-1	-	TRBJ1-2	-	TGCGCCAGCAGCCAAGTGTCCAGGGCGCGGTCGTCGGAGGATGGCTACACCTTC	CASSQVSRARSSEDGYTF
TRBV29-1	-	TRBJ2-3	-	TGCAGCGTTGGGCCGGGGGGCCCAGATACGCAGTATTTT	CSVGPGGPDTQYF
TRBV4-1	-	TRBJ1-2	-	TGCGCCAGCAGCCTACCAAGCGCGGGGCAAGCCGGCTACACCTTC	CASSLPSAGQAGYTF
TRBV21-1	-	TRBJ2-1	-	TGTGCCAGCAACCGCCCCGGACTAGCTTACCACAATGAGCAGTTCTTC	CASNRPGLAYHNEQFF
TRBV7-9	TRBD1	TRBJ1-2	-	TGTGCCAGCAGCTTAGCGGGCAGGGGGCAATATGGCTACACCTTC	CASSLAGRGQYGYTF
TRBV2	-	TRBJ2-3	-	TGTGCCAGCACCCCCAGGAGTCTGGCAGATACGCAGTATTTT	CASTPRSLADTQYF
TRBV7-8	-	TRBJ2-7	once	TGTGCCAGCAGCTTTTGGGGTAGCGTTAGTACGGGAACCTCTTCCTACGAGCAGTACTTC	CASSFWGSVSTGTSSYEQYF
TRBV21-1	-	TRBJ2-5	-	TGTGCCAGCAGATTTGATCGCTACACTTTCTCTGAGACCCAGTACTTC	CASRFDRYTFSETQYF
TRBV2	TRBD1	TRBJ1-4	-	TGTGCCAGCAGGGATCGTGGGACAGCGAATGAAAAACTGTTTTTT	CASRDRGTANEKLFF
TRBV14	-	TRBJ2-3	-	TGTGCCAGCAGCCAAGCTGGGTCTGGGGGTACGCAGTATTTT	CASSQAGSGGTQYF
TRBV18	TRBD1	TRBJ1-1	-	TGTGCCAGCTCACTGATCCAGGGGGCTAAGAACACTGAAGCTTTCTTT	CASSLIQGAKNTEAFF